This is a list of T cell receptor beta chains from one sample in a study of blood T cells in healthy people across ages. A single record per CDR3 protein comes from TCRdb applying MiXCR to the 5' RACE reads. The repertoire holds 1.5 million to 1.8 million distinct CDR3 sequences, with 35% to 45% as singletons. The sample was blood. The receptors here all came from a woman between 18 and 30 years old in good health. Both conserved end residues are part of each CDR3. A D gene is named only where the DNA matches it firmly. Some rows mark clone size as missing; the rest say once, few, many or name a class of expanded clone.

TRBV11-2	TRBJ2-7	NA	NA	CASIVDRNSYEQYF	TGTGCCAGCATCGTCGATCGGAACTCCTACGAGCAGTACTTC
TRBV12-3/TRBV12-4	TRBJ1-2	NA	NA	CASSLSQGRGYIF	TGTGCCAGCAGTTTAAGCCAGGGCAGGGGCTACATCTTC
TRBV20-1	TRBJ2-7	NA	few	CSADQESSYEQYF	TGCAGTGCTGATCAGGAAAGCTCCTACGAGCAGTACTTC
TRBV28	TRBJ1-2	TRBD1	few	CASSLGAGGIYGYTF	TGTGCCAGCAGTTTAGGGGCAGGGGGCATCTATGGCTACACCTTC
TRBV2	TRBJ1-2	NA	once	CASSVLDRRYGYTF	TGTGCCAGCAGTGTATTGGACAGAAGATATGGCTACACCTTC
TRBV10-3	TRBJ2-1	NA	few	CAISTGLKPSDEQFF	TGTGCCATTTCGACAGGGTTAAAGCCTAGCGATGAGCAGTTCTTC
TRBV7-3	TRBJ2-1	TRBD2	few	CASSLRAGGKDNEQFF	TGTGCCAGCAGCTTACGAGCGGGAGGTAAAGACAATGAGCAGTTCTTC
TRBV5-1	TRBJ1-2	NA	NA	CASYGQNDYGYTF	TGCGCCAGCTACGGACAGAACGACTATGGCTACACCTTC
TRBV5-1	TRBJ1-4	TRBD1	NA	CASSPGGSGEKLFF	TGCGCCAGCAGCCCAGGGGGCTCGGGTGAAAAACTGTTTTTT
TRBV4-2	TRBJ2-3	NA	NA	CASRVDNTDTQYF	TGTGCCAGCAGGGTAGATAACACAGATACGCAGTATTTT
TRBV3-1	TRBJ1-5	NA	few	CASSQGGRQPQHF	TGTGCCAGCAGCCAAGGTGGCAGGCAGCCCCAGCATTTT
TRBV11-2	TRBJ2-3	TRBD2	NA	CASSFIAGVVTDTQYF	TGTGCCAGCAGCTTCATAGCGGGGGTAGTCACAGATACGCAGTATTTT
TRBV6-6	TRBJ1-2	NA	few	CASSRSTANNYGYTF	TGTGCCAGCAGTCGATCGACAGCTAATAACTATGGCTACACCTTC
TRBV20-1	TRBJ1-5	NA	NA	CSASIGVRNQPQHF	TGCAGTGCTAGTATCGGGGTGCGCAATCAGCCCCAGCATTTT
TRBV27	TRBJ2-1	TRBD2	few	CASSLILGGLAGGHEQFF	TGTGCCAGCAGCCTAATCCTGGGGGGACTAGCGGGAGGGCATGAGCAGTTCTTC
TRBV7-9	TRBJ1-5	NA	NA	CASSPGPGGGQPQHF	TGTGCCAGCAGCCCCGGACCCGGGGGTGGTCAGCCCCAGCATTTT
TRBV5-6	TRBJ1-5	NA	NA	CASSLGGGSGNQPQHF	TGTGCCAGCAGCTTAGGGGGGGGATCTGGAAATCAGCCCCAGCATTTT
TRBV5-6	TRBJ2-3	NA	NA	CASSVRQIADTQYF	TGTGCCAGCAGCGTGAGGCAGATCGCAGATACGCAGTATTTT
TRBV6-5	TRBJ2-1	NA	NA	CASSFQPDYNEQFF	TGTGCCAGCAGTTTTCAGCCAGATTACAATGAGCAGTTCTTC
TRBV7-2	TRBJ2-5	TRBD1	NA	CASSFRTGAETQYF	TGTGCCAGCAGCTTCCGGACAGGGGCTGAGACCCAGTACTTC
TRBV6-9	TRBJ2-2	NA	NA	CASSYFRLEDITGELFF	TGTGCCAGCAGTTATTTTCGGCTCGAGGACATCACCGGGGAGCTGTTTTTT
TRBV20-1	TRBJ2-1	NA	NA	CSARAFRDARIYNEQFF	TGCAGTGCTAGAGCTTTCCGGGACGCCCGGATCTACAATGAGCAGTTCTTC
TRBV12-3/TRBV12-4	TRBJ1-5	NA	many	CASSLAHQPQHF	TGTGCCAGCAGTTTAGCGCATCAGCCCCAGCATTTT
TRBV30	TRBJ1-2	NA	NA	CAWSVHVYGYTF	TGTGCCTGGAGTGTACATGTCTATGGCTACACCTTC
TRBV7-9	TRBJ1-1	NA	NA	CASSLQHGNTEAFF	TGTGCCAGCAGCTTACAACACGGGAACACTGAAGCTTTCTTT
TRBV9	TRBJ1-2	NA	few	CASSVGGWGYGYTF	TGTGCCAGCAGCGTTGGGGGTTGGGGCTATGGCTACACCTTC
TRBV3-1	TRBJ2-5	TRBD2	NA	CASSYTGGRYNEQYF	TGTGCCAGCAGTTATACGGGAGGGCGCTACAATGAGCAGTACTTC
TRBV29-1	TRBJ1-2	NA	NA	CSVGRQFGYGYTF	TGCAGCGTGGGGAGGCAGTTCGGCTATGGCTACACCTTC
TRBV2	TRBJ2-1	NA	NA	CASGLRGAGNEQFF	TGTGCCAGCGGTCTGAGAGGGGCAGGCAATGAGCAGTTCTTC
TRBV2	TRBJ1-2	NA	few	CAIPSTGGGYGYTF	TGTGCCATACCTTCGACAGGCGGGGGCTATGGCTACACCTTC
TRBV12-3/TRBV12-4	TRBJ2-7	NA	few	CASSYRVASGNEQYF	TGTGCCAGCAGTTACAGGGTAGCGTCGGGTAACGAGCAGTACTTC
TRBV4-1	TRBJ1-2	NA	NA	CASSHRDRTVEDGYTF	TGCGCCAGCAGCCACCGAGACCGGACGGTGGAGGATGGCTACACCTTC
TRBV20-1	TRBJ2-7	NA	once	CSASKGGTYYEQYF	TGCAGTGCTAGTAAGGGGGGGACGTACTACGAGCAGTACTTC
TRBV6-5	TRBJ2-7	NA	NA	CASSYSFLYEQYF	TGTGCCAGCAGTTACTCCTTCCTCTACGAGCAGTACTTC
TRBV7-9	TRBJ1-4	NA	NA	CASSVNRGTNEKPFF	TGTGCCAGCAGCGTGAACCGGGGAACCAATGAAAAACCGTTTTTT
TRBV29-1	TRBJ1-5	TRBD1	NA	CSVVKGAGQPQHF	TGCAGCGTTGTCAAGGGGGCTGGGCAGCCCCAGCATTTT
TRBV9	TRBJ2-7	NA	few	CASSVATGTYEQYF	TGTGCCAGCAGCGTAGCAACAGGGACCTACGAGCAGTACTTC
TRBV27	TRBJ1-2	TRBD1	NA	CASSFWTGSYGYTF	TGTGCCAGCAGTTTTTGGACAGGAAGCTATGGCTACACCTTC
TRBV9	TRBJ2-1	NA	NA	CASSRQAVWGCSQFF	TGTGCCAGCAGCCGACAAGCGGTGTGGGGGTGCAGCCAGTTCTTC
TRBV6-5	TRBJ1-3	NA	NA	CASSYAPPALSSGNTIYF	TGTGCCAGCAGTTACGCACCTCCCGCATTGAGCTCTGGAAACACCATATATTTT
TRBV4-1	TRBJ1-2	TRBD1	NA	CASSRTGTGYGYTF	TGCGCCAGCAGCCGGACCGGGACAGGCTATGGCTACACCTTC
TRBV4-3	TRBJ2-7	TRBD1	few	CASSQDLIRGQASYEQYF	TGTGCCAGCAGCCAAGATTTGATTAGGGGGCAGGCATCTTACGAGCAGTACTTC
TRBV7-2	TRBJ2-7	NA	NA	CASSFARASEQYF	TGTGCCAGCAGCTTTGCCAGGGCCTCCGAGCAGTACTTC
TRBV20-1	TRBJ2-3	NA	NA	CSATGTDADTQYF	TGCAGTGCTACGGGGACCGACGCGGATACGCAGTATTTT
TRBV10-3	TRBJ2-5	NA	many	CAISYSVLETQYF	TGTGCCATCAGTTATAGCGTTCTAGAGACCCAGTACTTC
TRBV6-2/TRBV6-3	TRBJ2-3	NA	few	CASSYFSRTDTQYF	TGTGCCAGCAGTTATTTTTCCCGCACAGATACGCAGTATTTT
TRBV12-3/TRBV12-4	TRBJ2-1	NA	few	CASSFKTEQFF	TGTGCCAGCAGTTTCAAGACGGAGCAGTTCTTC
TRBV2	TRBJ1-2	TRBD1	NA	CAGQGSGYTF	TGTGCCGGACAGGGTTCGGGCTACACCTTC
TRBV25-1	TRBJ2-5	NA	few	CASSESGAGTETQYF	TGTGCCAGCAGTGAATCGGGCGCGGGGACGGAGACCCAGTACTTC
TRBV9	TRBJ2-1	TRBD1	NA	CASSAHLGQGQETQFF	TGTGCCAGCAGCGCGCACCTCGGACAGGGCCAAGAGACCCAGTTCTTC
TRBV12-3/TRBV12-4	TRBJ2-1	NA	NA	CASSLALGALDEQFF	TGTGCCAGCAGTTTAGCCCTGGGGGCCCTGGATGAGCAGTTCTTC
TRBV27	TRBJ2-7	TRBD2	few	CASATLSGSTYEQYF	TGTGCCAGCGCAACCCTTAGCGGGAGTACCTACGAGCAGTACTTC
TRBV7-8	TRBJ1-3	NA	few	CASSLARADGNTIYF	TGTGCCAGCAGCTTAGCGAGGGCAGACGGAAACACCATATATTTT
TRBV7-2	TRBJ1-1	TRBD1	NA	CASSLDPGGGYTEAFF	TGTGCCAGCAGCTTAGATCCGGGAGGGGGCTACACTGAAGCTTTCTTT
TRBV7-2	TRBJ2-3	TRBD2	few	CASSRLAGAFSDTQYF	TGTGCCAGCAGCCGTCTAGCGGGGGCTTTTTCAGATACGCAGTATTTT
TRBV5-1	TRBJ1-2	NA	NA	CASIGQDNYGYTF	TGCGCCAGCATTGGGCAGGACAACTATGGCTACACCTTC
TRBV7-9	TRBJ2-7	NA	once	CASSARTVSTYEQYF	TGTGCCAGCAGCGCCCGGACAGTTTCCACCTACGAGCAGTACTTC
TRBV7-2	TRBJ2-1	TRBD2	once	CASGTYSGGFNEQFF	TGTGCCAGCGGGACGTATAGCGGGGGCTTCAATGAGCAGTTCTTC
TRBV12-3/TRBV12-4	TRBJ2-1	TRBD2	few	CASSFITTSGSLNEQFF	TGTGCCAGCAGTTTTATAACGACTAGCGGGAGTCTCAATGAGCAGTTCTTC